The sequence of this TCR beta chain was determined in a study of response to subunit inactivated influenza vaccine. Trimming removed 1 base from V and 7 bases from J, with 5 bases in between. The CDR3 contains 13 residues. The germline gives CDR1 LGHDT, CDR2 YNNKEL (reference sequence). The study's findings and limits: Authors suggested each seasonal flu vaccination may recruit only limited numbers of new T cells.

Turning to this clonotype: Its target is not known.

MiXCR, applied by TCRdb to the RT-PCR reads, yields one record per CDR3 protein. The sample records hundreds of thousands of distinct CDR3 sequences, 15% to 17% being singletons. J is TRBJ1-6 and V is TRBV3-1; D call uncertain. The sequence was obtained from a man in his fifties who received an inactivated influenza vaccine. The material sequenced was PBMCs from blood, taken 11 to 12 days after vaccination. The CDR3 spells CASSQGGNSPLHF. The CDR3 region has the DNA TGTGCCAGCAGCCAAGGGGGAAATTCACCCCTCCACTTT.